The 20 T cell receptor beta chains below come from one sample, sequenced in a study of blood T cell repertoires in COVID-19. Method: immunoSEQ multiplex PCR; TCRdb's copy keeps in-frame clones and lacks some. Of roughly 160,000 clones detected, 85% to 90% appear once; the ten largest clones hold just over 2.5%. Material for sequencing was peripheral blood. The receptors shown here come from a woman of 80 years or more with COVID-19, enrolled during active disease.

This rearrangement joins TRBV28 to TRBJ2-1, with 14 bases identical to TRBD2. CDR1 and CDR2 (germline): MDHEN, SYDVKM. The CDR3 runs 17 residues. With 6 bases clipped from V and 7 bases from J, the junction kept 11 bases outside the gene matches. The CDR3 nucleotides are TGTGCCAGCAGCCCGATAGGGACTAGCGGGAGAGGGAATGAGCAGTTCTTC. Translating gives CASSPIGTSGRGNEQFF.

The rearrangement links TRBV5-1 to TRBJ1-1; a possible D gene is TRBD1 (6 bases). With 6 bases removed from V and 0 bases from J, the gap between germline ends came to 12 bases. Germline V gene lookup returns CDR1 SGHRS and CDR2 YFSETQ. This CDR3 region has 14 residues. The CDR3 nucleotides read TGCGCCAGCACTGAGGGACAAATGAACACTGAAGCTTTCTTT. It is translated as CASTEGQMNTEAFF.

This chain uses TRBV2 with TRBJ2-1, with TRBD2 matching over 10 bases. The V segment lost 6 bases and the J segment 4 bases; nucleotides outside the gene matches: 6. This CDR3 has 15 amino acids. CDR1 and CDR2 from the germline V gene are SNHLY and FYNNEI. As DNA, the CDR3 is TGTGCCAGCAGCTTAGCGGGAGGTGGGTACAATGAGCAGTTCTTC. Protein product: CASSLAGGGYNEQFF.

The V call is TRBV18, the J call TRBJ1-2; possibly TRBD1 for D (6 bases). CDR1 KGHSH and CDR2 LQKENI come from the germline V gene. The CDR3 length is 14 residues. V was pared by 5 bases and J by 4 bases, with 14 bases between. The CDR3 loop reads CASSKGVPLYGYTF. The CDR3 DNA is TGTGCCAGCTCAAAGGGGGTCCCTCTCTATGGCTACACCTTC.

The V and J genes are TRBV7-9 and TRBJ2-5; a weak D match, TRBD2 (5 bases). V lost 2 bases, J lost 0 bases, and 10 bases lay in between. CDR1 SEHNR and CDR2 FQNEAQ come from the germline V gene (reference sequence). The CDR3 contains 15 residues. The chain's CDR3 is CASSLTPSYQETQYF. The CDR3 DNA follows: TGTGCCAGCAGCTTAACGCCTAGCTACCAAGAGACCCAGTACTTC.

The chain has TRBV7-9 and TRBJ2-5; a weak D match, TRBD1 (5 bases). Trimming shortened V by 1 base and J by 7 bases, and 25 bases separated the two germline ends. The CDR3 sequence is 18 residues long. Germline CDR1 reads SEHNR; CDR2 reads FQNEAQ (reference sequence). CDR3 DNA: TGTGCCAGCAGCTTAGAGGTCTGGGCGGCCGGCAGCCAGGGGACCCAGTACTTC. Protein sequence: CASSLEVWAAGSQGTQYF.

This sequence joins TRBV9 and TRBJ1-5; D is perhaps TRBD1 (5 bases). The germline gives CDR1 SGDLS, CDR2 YYNGEE. The CDR3 runs to 15 residues. V was trimmed by 2 bases and J by 0 bases, leaving 9 bases between them. This chain's CDR3 is CASSVSGGSNQPQHF. The CDR3 region has the DNA TGTGCCAGCAGCGTTTCGGGGGGTAGCAATCAGCCCCAGCATTTT.

V is TRBV10-3 and J is TRBJ1-3; perhaps TRBD1 as D (5 bases). V was pared by 6 bases and J by 1 base, with 13 bases between. The V gene's germline CDR1 is ENHRY and CDR2 SYGVKD. The CDR3 spans 15 residues. This CDR3 reads CAISPVRESGNTIYF. The CDR3 coding sequence is TGTGCCATCAGCCCGGTCAGGGAATCTGGAAACACCATATATTTT.

This clone has a handful of counts. The V gene is TRBV28, the J gene TRBJ2-7; TRBD2 matches at 11 bases. Germline CDR1 is MDHEN and CDR2 is SYDVKM. V shed 5 bases, J shed 0 bases, and the junction held 9 bases outside the gene matches. This CDR3 comprises 17 residues. CDR3 amino acids: CASSRPSSGRRSYEQYF. CDR3 bases: TGTGCCAGCAGTCGCCCCTCTAGCGGGAGGCGCTCCTACGAGCAGTACTTC.

This chain uses TRBV27 with TRBJ1-4; D gene unclear. V was trimmed by 3 bases and J by 7 bases, leaving 12 bases between them. The germline gives CDR1 MNHEY, CDR2 SMNVEV (reference sequence). The CDR3 runs to 14 residues. CDR3 in amino acids: CASSLEGVGEKLFF. CDR3 in DNA: TGTGCCAGCAGTTTGGAGGGAGTTGGTGAAAAACTGTTTTTT. The full variable domain, its missing parts supplied by reference TRBV27 and TRBJ1-4, is EAQVTQNPRYLITVTGKKLTVTCSQNMNHEYMSWYRQDPGLGLRQIYYSMNVEVTDKGDVPEGYKVSRKEKRNFPLILESPSPNQTSLYFCASSLEGVGEKLFFGSGTQLSVL.

The CDR3 sequence is CASSSGQQQFF. DNA of the CDR3: TGTGCCAGCAGCTCCGGACAGCAGCAGTTCTTC. This sequence joins TRBV7-2 and TRBJ2-1, with D perhaps matching TRBD1 (6 bases). CDR3 length: 11 amino acids. The V gene lost 4 bases and the J gene lost 11 bases, with 9 bases spanning the gap. Germline values: CDR1 SGHTA, CDR2 FQGNSA.

The chain carries TRBV5-1 and TRBJ2-2; 9 bases are a match to TRBD1. Germline trimming cut 4 bases from V and 3 bases from J; bases unmatched to any gene: 4. Germline-derived CDR1 and CDR2 are SGHRS and YFSETQ. The CDR3 is made up of 15 amino acids. CDR3 in amino acids: CASSNRDRDTGELFF. For the CDR3, the DNA is TGCGCCAGCAGCAACCGGGACAGGGACACCGGGGAGCTGTTTTTT.

The genes are TRBV13 and TRBJ1-3, with 9 bases fitting TRBD1. Germline V gene data show CDR1 as PRHDT and CDR2 as FYEKMQ (reference sequence). This CDR3 is built from 13 residues. V shed 4 bases, J shed 7 bases, and the junction held 2 bases outside the gene matches. The CDR3 reads CASSWDRVNTIYF. In DNA, the CDR3 is TGTGCCAGCAGCTGGGACAGGGTGAACACCATATATTTT.

The chain uses TRBV5-6 and TRBJ2-3; TRBD1 aligns across 9 bases. V trimming: 0 bases; J trimming: 3 bases; junction bases outside the gene matches: 2. The CDR3 is 15 residues long. CDR1 and CDR2 (germline): SGHDT, YYEEEE. The CDR3 DNA reads TGTGCCAGCAGCTTGGACAGGGGGCGTACAGATACGCAGTATTTT. This sequence encodes CASSLDRGRTDTQYF.

The V call is TRBV7-3, the J call TRBJ2-7; D perhaps matches TRBD2 (6 bases). V lost 5 bases to trimming and J lost 5 bases, with 16 bases between them. From germline, CDR1 is SGHTA and CDR2 FQGTGA. CDR3 size: 14 residues. CDR3 coding DNA: TGTGCCAGCAGCCCCCACTCGGGGGTCCACGAGCAGTACTTC. It translates to CASSPHSGVHEQYF.

This clone has just one count. The chain carries TRBV4-3 and TRBJ1-2; 8 nucleotides line up with TRBD1. The trim removed 1 base at V and 4 bases at J, leaving 2 bases unmatched. The CDR3 consists of 14 residues. From germline, CDR1 is LGHNA and CDR2 YSLEER. CDR3 protein: CASSQGTGGYGYTF. The CDR3 DNA reads TGCGCCAGCAGCCAAGGAACAGGGGGCTATGGCTACACCTTC.

This sequence joins TRBV6-5 and TRBJ1-2, with 9 bases that match TRBD1. With V trimmed by 2 bases and J by 4 bases, 5 bases remained unmatched. The CDR3 sequence is 15 residues long. The germline CDR1 and CDR2 sequences are MNHEY and SVGAGI. DNA of the CDR3: TGTGCCAGCAGTTACGAAGGACAGGGGACCTATGGCTACACCTTC. Its protein is CASSYEGQGTYGYTF.

The chain combines TRBV29-1 with TRBJ1-5; TRBD1 aligns across 10 bases. The V segment lost 7 bases and the J segment 7 bases; nucleotides outside the gene matches: 10. This CDR3 region has 14 residues. Germline lookup yields CDR1 SQVTM and CDR2 ANQGSEA. The CDR3 DNA follows: TGCAGCGCTAGGGACAGGGGTACCGGGCAGCCCCAGCATTTT. It specifies CSARDRGTGQPQHF.

J is TRBJ2-6 and V is TRBV12-3 or TRBV12-4; D uncertain. The CDR3 totals 13 residues. V lost 8 bases and J lost 0, with 5 bases in between. The CDR3 protein is CASLGSGANVLTF. CDR3 DNA: TGTGCCAGCCTCGGCTCTGGGGCCAACGTCCTGACTTTC.

The chain links TRBV7-9 to TRBJ2-7; possibly TRBD2 for D (6 bases). V gave up 1 base and J gave up 5 bases, with 9 bases separating them. CDR1 SEHNR and CDR2 FQNEAQ come from the germline V gene (reference sequence). The CDR3 length is 13 residues. In nucleotides, the CDR3 is TGTGCCAGCAGCTTAGGAACTAGCAACGAGCAGTACTTC. Its translation: CASSLGTSNEQYF.